Below, 6 T cell receptor beta chains from the same sample are listed, as sequenced in a study of vaccination and CD4 T cells after COVID-19. Their antigen targets remain unknown. Noted treatment: approximately 9-day PBMC culture with coronavirus spike peptide pools or control peptides (ViraFEST assay). Sequence data for DNA of cultured CD4+ T cells were generated by the Oncomine TCR Beta short-read assay. From the PCR reads, TCRdb called clonotypes with MiXCR, one entry per CDR3 protein. Among under 15,000 distinct CDR3 sequences listed, around 60% were seen once. Sequencing was carried out using CD4+ T cells from blood, cultured in vitro. The receptors derive from a human donor who had recovered from COVID-19.

This clonotype was seen a few times. The rearrangement links TRBV2 to TRBJ1-2; 7 nucleotides agree with TRBD1. This CDR3 has 13 residues. Germline CDR1 and CDR2: SNHLY and FYNNEI. The V and J ends lost 7 bases and 4 bases, in that order; junction bases with no gene match: 6. The CDR3: CASTAGQVYGYTF. In DNA form, the CDR3 reads TGTGCCAGCACCGCTGGACAGGTCTATGGCTACACCTTC.

This chain joins TRBV27 and TRBJ2-5; D is tentatively TRBD1 or TRBD2 (5 bases each). The CDR3 covers 15 residues. The V gene lost 0 bases and the J gene lost 0 bases, with 8 bases spanning the gap. CDR1 MNHEY and CDR2 SMNVEV come from the germline V gene (reference sequence). The DNA for the CDR3 is TGTGCCAGCAGTTTATCATGGGGGAACCAAGAGACCCAGTACTTC. Translated, it gives CASSLSWGNQETQYF.

This clonotype has a handful of counts. This chain uses TRBV5-1 with TRBJ2-2, with a weak D call TRBD1 (5 bases). There are 16 residues in the CDR3. Germline assignment: CDR1 SGHRS and CDR2 YFSETQ. Trimming removed 0 bases from V and 6 bases from J, with 15 bases in between. CDR3 DNA: TGCGCCAGCAGCTTGGCCGGGCAGGGTCAGGCCGGGGAGCTGTTTTTT. This sequence encodes CASSLAGQGQAGELFF.

The rearrangement links TRBV27 to TRBJ2-7; perhaps TRBD1 as D (6 bases). The V end lost 4 bases, the J end lost 1 base, and 17 bases lay between the germline ends. Germline V gene sequence: CDR1 MNHEY, CDR2 SMNVEV (reference sequence). The CDR3 length is 16 residues. The DNA of the CDR3 is TGTGCCAGCAGTTCCGTTTGGGCAGGGGCTTCCTACGAGCAGTACTTC. Translating it yields CASSSVWAGASYEQYF.

This clonotype was found once. The chain has TRBV30 and TRBJ1-5, with D perhaps TRBD1 (5 bases). Germline CDR1 GTSNPN, CDR2 SVGIG (reference sequence). V lost 1 base and J lost 8, with 18 bases in between. The CDR3 sequence is 15 residues long. CDR3 sequence reads: CAWSGWDLLNEPQHF. In nucleotides, the CDR3 is TGTGCCTGGAGTGGATGGGACCTCCTAAATGAGCCCCAGCATTTT.

The chain carries TRBV27 and TRBJ2-3; D is possibly TRBD1 or TRBD2 (5 bases each). CDR1 is MNHEY and CDR2 is SMNVEV in the germline V gene (reference sequence). The CDR3 totals 14 residues. Between the trimmed V and J ends, which lost 3 bases and 7 bases, there was a span of 14 bases. Here the CDR3 reads CASSFGTPQHTQYF. The CDR3 region has the DNA TGTGCCAGCAGTTTCGGGACGCCACAGCATACGCAGTATTTT.